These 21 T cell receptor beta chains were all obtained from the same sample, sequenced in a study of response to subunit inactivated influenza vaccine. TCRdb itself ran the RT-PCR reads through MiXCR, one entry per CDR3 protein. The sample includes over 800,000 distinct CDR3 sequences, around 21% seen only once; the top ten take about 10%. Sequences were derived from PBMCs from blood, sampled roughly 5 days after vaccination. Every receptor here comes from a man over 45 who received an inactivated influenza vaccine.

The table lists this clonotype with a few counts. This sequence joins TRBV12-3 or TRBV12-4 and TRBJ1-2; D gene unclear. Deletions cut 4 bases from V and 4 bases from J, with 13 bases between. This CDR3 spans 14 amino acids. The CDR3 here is CASSWGFEGYGYTF. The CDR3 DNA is TGTGCCAGCAGTTGGGGTTTTGAGGGCTATGGCTACACCTTC.

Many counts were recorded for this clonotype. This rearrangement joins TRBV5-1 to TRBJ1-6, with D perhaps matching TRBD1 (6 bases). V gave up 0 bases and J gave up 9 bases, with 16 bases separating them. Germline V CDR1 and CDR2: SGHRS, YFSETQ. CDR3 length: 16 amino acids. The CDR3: CASSLAGTLSGSPLHF. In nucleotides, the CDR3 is TGCGCCAGCAGCTTGGCCGGGACACTGAGTGGTTCACCCCTCCACTTT.

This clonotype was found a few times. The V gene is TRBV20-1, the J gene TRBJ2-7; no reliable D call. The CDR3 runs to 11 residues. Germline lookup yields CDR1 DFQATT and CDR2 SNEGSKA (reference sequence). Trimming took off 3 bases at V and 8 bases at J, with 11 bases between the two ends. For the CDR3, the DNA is TGCAGTGCTAGTCTCGGGCGCCAGCAGTACTTC. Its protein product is CSASLGRQQYF.

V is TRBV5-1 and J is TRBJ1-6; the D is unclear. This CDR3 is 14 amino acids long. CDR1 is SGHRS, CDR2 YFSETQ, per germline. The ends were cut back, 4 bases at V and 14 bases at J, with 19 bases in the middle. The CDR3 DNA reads TGCGCCAGCAGCACGGGTGATGACCCTCCAGCCCTCCACTTT. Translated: CASSTGDDPPALHF.

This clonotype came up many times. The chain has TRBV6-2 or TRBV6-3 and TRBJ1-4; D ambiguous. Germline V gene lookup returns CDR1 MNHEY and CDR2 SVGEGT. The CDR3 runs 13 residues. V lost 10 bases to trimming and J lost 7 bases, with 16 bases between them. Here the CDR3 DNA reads TGTGCCACCAGCGGATTCGCCCCTGAAAAACTGTTTTTT. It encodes CATSGFAPEKLFF.

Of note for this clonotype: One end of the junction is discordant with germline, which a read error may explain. CDR3 in amino acids: CAISERQLGGNQPQQF. As DNA, the CDR3 is TGTGCCATCAGTGAGCGACAGCTGGGCGGCAATCAGCCCCAGCAATTT. The chain combines TRBV10-3 with TRBJ1-5; TRBD1 might be the D (5 bases). Looked up from germline, CDR1 is ENHRY and CDR2 is SYGVKD. The CDR3 runs 16 residues.

The CDR3 DNA reads TGCAGTGCTAGTTTCGGGACAGGGTTTTCCGAGCAGTACTTC. It specifies CSASFGTGFSEQYF. This chain links TRBV20-1 with TRBJ2-7; TRBD1 matches at 9 bases. CDR1 and CDR2 (germline): DFQATT, SNEGSKA (reference sequence). This CDR3 spans 14 amino acids. V shed 3 bases, J shed 6 bases, and the junction held 9 bases outside the gene matches.

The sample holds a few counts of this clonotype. CDR3 coding DNA: TGTGCCAGCAGTCCCGTAACGGGAGGGTGGAATGAGCAGTTCTTC. Its protein is CASSPVTGGWNEQFF. The chain is built from TRBV12-3 or TRBV12-4 and TRBJ2-1, with 8 bases lining up with TRBD2. This CDR3 is 15 amino acids long. The V segment lost 5 bases and the J segment 7 bases; nucleotides outside the gene matches: 10.

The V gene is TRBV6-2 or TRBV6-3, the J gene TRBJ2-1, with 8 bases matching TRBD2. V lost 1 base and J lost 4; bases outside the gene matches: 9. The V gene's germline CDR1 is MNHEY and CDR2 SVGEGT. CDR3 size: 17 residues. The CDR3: CASSYFPAGGIYNEQFF. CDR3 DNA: TGTGCCAGCAGTTACTTCCCCGCGGGGGGCATTTACAATGAGCAGTTCTTC.

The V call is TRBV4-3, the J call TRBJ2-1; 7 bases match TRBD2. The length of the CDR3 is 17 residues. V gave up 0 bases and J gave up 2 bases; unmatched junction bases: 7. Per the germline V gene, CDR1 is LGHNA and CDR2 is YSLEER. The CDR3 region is CASSQDRGGSPYNEQFF. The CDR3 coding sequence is TGCGCCAGCAGCCAAGATAGGGGCGGGAGCCCCTACAATGAGCAGTTCTTC.

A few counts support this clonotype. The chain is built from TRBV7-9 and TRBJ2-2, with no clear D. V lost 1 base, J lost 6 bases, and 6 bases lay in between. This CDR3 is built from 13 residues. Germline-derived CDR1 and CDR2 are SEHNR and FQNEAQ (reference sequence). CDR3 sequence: CASSLDRPGELFF. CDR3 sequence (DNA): TGTGCCAGCAGCTTAGATAGACCCGGGGAGCTGTTTTTT.

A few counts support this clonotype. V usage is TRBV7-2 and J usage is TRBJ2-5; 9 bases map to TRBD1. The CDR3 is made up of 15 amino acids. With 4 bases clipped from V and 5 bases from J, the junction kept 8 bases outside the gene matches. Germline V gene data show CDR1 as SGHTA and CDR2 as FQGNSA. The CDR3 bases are TGTGCCAGCAGCTACCGGACAGGGGATGGGGAGACCCAGTACTTC. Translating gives CASSYRTGDGETQYF. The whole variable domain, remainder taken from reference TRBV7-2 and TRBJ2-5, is GAGVSQSPSNKVTEKGKDVELRCDPISGHTALYWYRQSLGQGLEFLIYFQGNSAPDKSGLPSDRFSAERTGGSVSTLTIQRTQQEDSAVYLCASSYRTGDGETQYFGPGTRLLVL.

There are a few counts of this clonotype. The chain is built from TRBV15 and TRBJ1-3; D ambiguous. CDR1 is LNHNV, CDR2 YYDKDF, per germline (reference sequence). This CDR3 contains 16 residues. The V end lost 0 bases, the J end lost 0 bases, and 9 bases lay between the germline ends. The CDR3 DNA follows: TGTGCCACCAGCAGAGACCGGGAAAGCTCTGGAAACACCATATATTTT. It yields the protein CATSRDRESSGNTIYF.

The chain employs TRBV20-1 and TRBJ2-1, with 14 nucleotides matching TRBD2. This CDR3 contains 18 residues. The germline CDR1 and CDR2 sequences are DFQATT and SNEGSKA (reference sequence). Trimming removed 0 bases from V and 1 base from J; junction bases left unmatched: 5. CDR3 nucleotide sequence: TGCAGTGCTAGAGACGTGACTAGCGGGGGGGTTTCCTACAATGAGCAGTTCTTC. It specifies CSARDVTSGGVSYNEQFF.

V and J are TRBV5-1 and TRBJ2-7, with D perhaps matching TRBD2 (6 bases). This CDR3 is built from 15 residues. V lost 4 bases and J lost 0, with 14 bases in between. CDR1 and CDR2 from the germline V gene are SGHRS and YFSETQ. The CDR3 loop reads CASSGAGTPSYEQYF. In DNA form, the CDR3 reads TGCGCCAGCAGCGGCGCCGGGACTCCCTCCTACGAGCAGTACTTC. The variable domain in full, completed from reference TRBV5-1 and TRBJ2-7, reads KAGVTQTPRYLIKTRGQQVTLSCSPISGHRSVSWYQQTPGQGLQFLFEYFSETQRNKGNFPGRFSGRQFSNSRSEMNVSTLELGDSALYLCASSGAGTPSYEQYFGPGTRLTVT.

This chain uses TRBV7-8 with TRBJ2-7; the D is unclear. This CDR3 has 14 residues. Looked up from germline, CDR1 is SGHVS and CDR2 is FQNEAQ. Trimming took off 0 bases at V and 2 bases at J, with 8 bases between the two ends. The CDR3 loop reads CASSLAFGPYEQYF. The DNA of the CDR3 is TGTGCCAGCAGCTTAGCCTTTGGGCCCTACGAGCAGTACTTC.

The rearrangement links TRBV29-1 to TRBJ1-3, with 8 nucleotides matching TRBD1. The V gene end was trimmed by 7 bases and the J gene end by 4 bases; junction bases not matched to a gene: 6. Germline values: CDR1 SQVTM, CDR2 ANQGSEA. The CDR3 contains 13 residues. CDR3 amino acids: CSAGGTGGNTIYF. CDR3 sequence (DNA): TGCAGCGCAGGGGGCACAGGAGGAAACACCATATATTTT.

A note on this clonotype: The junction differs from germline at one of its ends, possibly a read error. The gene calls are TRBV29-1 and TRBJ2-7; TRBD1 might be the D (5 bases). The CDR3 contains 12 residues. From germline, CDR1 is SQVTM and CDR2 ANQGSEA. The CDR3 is CSVEDGATVRIF. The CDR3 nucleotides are TGCAGCGTTGAAGATGGGGCGACAGTGCGGATCTTC.

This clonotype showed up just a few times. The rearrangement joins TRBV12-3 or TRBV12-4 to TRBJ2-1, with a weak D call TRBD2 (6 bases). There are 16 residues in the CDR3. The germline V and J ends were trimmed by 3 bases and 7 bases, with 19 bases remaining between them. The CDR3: CASSFDGIGGVNEQFF. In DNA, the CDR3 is TGTGCCAGCAGTTTCGACGGGATAGGAGGGGTGAATGAGCAGTTCTTC.

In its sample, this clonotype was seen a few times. The CDR3 region is CASSFGNYGYTF. Written as DNA, the CDR3 is TGCGCCAGCAGCTTTGGGAACTATGGCTACACCTTC. The rearrangement links TRBV5-1 to TRBJ1-2; D is unclear. V lost 2 bases, J lost 2 bases, and 4 bases lay in between. Germline V gene lookup returns CDR1 SGHRS and CDR2 YFSETQ. This CDR3 has 12 residues.

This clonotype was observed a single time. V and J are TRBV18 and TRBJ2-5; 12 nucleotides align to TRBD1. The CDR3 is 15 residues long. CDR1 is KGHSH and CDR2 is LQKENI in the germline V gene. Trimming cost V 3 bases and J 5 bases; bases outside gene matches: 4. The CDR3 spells CASSPGTGGFETQYF. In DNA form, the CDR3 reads TGTGCCAGCTCACCCGGGACAGGGGGCTTTGAGACCCAGTACTTC.